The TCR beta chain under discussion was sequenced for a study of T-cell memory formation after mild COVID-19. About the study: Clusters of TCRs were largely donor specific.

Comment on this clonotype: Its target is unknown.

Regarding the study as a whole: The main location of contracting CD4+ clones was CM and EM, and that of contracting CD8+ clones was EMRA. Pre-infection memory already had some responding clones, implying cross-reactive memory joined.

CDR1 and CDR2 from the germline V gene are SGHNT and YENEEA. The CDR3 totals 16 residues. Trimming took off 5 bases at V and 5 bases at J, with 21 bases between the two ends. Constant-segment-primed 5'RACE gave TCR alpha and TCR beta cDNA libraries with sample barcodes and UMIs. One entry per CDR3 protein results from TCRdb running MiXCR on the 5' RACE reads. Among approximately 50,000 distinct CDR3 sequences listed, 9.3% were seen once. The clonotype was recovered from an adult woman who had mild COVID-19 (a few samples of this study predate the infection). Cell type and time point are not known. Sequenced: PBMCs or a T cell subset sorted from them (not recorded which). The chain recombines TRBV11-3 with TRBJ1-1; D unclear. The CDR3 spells CASSPPTVMLGTEAFF. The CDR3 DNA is TGTGCCAGCAGCCCGCCAACAGTGATGTTGGGGACTGAAGCTTTCTTT.